This T cell receptor (beta chain) came from a study of CD8 T cells in Susac syndrome. The J segment lost 2 bases and the V segment lost 5 bases, leaving 7 bases of the junction unmatched. Germline CDR1 and CDR2: MDHEN and SYDVKM. This CDR3 comprises 17 residues. The authors reverse transcribed roughly 0.5 to 1 ug RNA with random hexamers. TCRdb recomputed calls from the immunoSEQ multiplex PCR reads with MiXCR, one row per CDR3 protein. The sample shows fewer than 150,000 distinct CDR3 sequences, more than 85% of them seen only once. High-throughput TCR beta sequencing covered peripheral CD8+ and CD4+ T cells.

The origin of this receptor is a human donor with Susac syndrome. This chain links TRBV28 with TRBJ2-3, with 13 nucleotides matching TRBD2. Sequenced sample: CD8+ T cells from PBMCs. CDR3 in amino acids: CASSGSGTSGTTDTQYF. The CDR3 nucleotides read TGTGCCAGCAGTGGCTCCGGGACTAGCGGGACCACAGATACGCAGTATTTT.